The TCR beta chain described here comes from a study of OX40 agonist ivuxolimab in advanced cancers. Background for the entire study: The costimulatory receptor OX40 (CD134) was targeted by ivuxolimab, a fully human IgG2 agonistic monoclonal antibody. Intravenous ivuxolimab was administered to patients every 2 weeks at six dose levels: 0.01, 0.1, 0.3, 1.5, 3 and 10 mg/kg. Of the approximately 53 patients in dose escalation, about 19 had hepatocellular carcinoma, some 15 had melanoma, 9 had renal cell carcinoma and 9 had head and neck cancer. A male proportion of almost 85% and a mean age of about 60 years, ranging from roughly 23 to 85, were recorded for the dose-escalation cohort. Patients were allowed to have had prior anti-PD-1, anti-PD-L1 or anti-CTLA-4 therapy, and approximately 37% of the dose-escalation patients had been treated with checkpoint inhibitors. Three dose-escalation patients achieved partial responses, one with hepatocellular carcinoma and two with cutaneous melanoma. The purpose of peripheral TCRbeta sequencing was to test whether ivuxolimab changed TCR sequence diversity and led to clonal T-cell expansion. The paper covers the monotherapy dose-escalation part of the phase I ivuxolimab trial, which included N = 52 patients. Results the study describes overall, beyond this receptor: The antigen specificity of the clonally expanded peripheral T cells was not determined. Low levels of normalized T-cell clonal expansion were also shown by some nonresponding patients. Partial responders in the 0.1-3.0 mg/kg groups had among the lowest normalized peripheral clonal expansion, especially among CD8+ T cells. After ivuxolimab, more expanded clones were found on average in CD8+ T cells than in CD4+ T cells. Clonal expansion of both CD4+ and CD8+ blood T cells was observed from baseline to week 6 at doses 0.1 to 3.0 mg/kg.

For sequencing of the TCRbeta CDR3 region, genomic DNA was extracted from the sorted cells. TCRbeta CDR3 regions were sequenced using the immunoSEQ Assay. Sourced from immuneACCESS, this table was stored by TCRdb with only in-frame sequences that have V and J called. A share of the clones is absent; for the studies checked, an unresolved V gene accounts for under half, and the remainder has no known explanation. The sample table holds 35,000 to 40,000 clones, of which about 89% were seen once. Jointly, the top ten make up roughly 30% of the sample. The trial excluded patients who had a history of autoimmune disease or who were on systemic immunosuppression. Peripheral blood for TCR sequencing was collected from all dose cohorts at baseline, on cycle 4 day 1, and on cycle 7 day 1. The samples were taken from a phase I, first-in-human, multicenter, open-label dose-escalation trial of ivuxolimab. Adults with locally advanced or metastatic melanoma, renal cell carcinoma, hepatocellular carcinoma or head and neck squamous cell carcinoma were enrolled in the trial. Before TCR sequencing, CD4+ and CD8+ T cells were separately sorted from peripheral blood.

Concerning this clone: This clone's antigen is unknown. No much larger clone is present one base from it, and per-base qualities are unavailable.

This clonotype was sampled from an adult with an advanced solid tumor such as melanoma, head and neck, liver or kidney cancer. The material sequenced was CD4+ or CD8+ T cells sorted from blood, taken in a trial of the OX40 agonist ivuxolimab.

CDR3 loop: CATSSSPGGAKTDTQYF. The DNA is as follows: TGTGCCACCAGCAGTTCCCCGGGGGGGGCGAAAACAGATACGCAGTATTTT. The chain employs TRBV15 and TRBJ2-3, with TRBD2 identical over 8 junction bases. The CDR3 contains 17 residues, cysteine and phenylalanine counted. Just CDR3 DNA is preserved here, 51 bases in frame from base 1. The germline V and J ends show losses of 3 bases and 3 bases respectively, and no gene match explains 11 bases of the junction. CDR1 and CDR2 (LNHNV, YYDKDF) derive from the germline V gene (reference sequence).